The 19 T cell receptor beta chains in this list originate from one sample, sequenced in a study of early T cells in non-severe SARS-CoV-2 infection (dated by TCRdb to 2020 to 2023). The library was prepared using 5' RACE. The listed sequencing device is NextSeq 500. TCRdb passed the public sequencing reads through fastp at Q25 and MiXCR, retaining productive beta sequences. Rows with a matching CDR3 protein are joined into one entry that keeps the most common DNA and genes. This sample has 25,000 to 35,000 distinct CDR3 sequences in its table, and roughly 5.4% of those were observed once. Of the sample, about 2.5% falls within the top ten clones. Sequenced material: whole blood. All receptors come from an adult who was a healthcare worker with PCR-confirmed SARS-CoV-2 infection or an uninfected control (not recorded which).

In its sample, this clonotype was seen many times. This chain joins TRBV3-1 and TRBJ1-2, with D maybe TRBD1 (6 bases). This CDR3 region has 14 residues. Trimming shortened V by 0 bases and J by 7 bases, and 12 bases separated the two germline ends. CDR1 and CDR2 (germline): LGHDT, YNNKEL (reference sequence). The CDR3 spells CASSQEGASRGYTF. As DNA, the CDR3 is TGTGCCAGCAGCCAAGAGGGGGCCTCCCGTGGCTACACCTTC.

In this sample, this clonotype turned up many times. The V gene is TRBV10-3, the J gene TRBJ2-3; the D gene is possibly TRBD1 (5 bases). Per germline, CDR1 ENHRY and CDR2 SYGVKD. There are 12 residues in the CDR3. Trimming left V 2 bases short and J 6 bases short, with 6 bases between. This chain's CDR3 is CAISEGADTQYF. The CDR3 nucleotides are TGTGCCATCAGTGAGGGGGCCGATACGCAGTATTTT.

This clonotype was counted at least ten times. The CDR3 here is CSAKGGLPPDTQYF. DNA for the CDR3: TGCAGTGCTAAGGGGGGGCTCCCGCCAGATACGCAGTATTTT. The chain couples TRBV20-1 to TRBJ2-3, with D possibly being TRBD2 (7 bases). The V end lost 4 bases, the J end lost 4 bases, and 15 bases lay between the germline ends. There are 14 residues in the CDR3. CDR1 and CDR2 (germline): DFQATT, SNEGSKA (reference sequence).

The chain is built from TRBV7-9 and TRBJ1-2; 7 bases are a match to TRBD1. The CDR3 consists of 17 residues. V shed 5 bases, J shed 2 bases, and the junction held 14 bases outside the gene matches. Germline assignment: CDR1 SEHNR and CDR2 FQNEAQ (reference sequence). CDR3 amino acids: CASSPWRDSLENYGYTF. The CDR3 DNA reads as TGTGCCAGCAGCCCCTGGAGGGACAGCCTGGAAAACTATGGCTACACCTTC.

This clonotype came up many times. The DNA of the CDR3 is TGTGCCAGCAGCCGATCGTTATCGGGACAGGGGGTGTCGAGGGGCACCATATATTTT. Protein: CASSRSLSGQGVSRGTIYF. The rearrangement uses TRBV11-3 and TRBJ1-3, with TRBD1 identical over 11 bases. This CDR3 region has 19 residues. The ends lost 5 bases at V and 9 bases at J; junction bases unmatched: 21. Germline V CDR1 and CDR2: SGHNT, YENEEA.

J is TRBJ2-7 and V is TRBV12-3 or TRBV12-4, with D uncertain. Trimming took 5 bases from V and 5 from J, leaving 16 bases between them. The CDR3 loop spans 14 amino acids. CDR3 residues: CASSADRADHEQYF. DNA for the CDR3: TGTGCCAGCAGTGCAGATAGGGCAGACCACGAGCAGTACTTC.

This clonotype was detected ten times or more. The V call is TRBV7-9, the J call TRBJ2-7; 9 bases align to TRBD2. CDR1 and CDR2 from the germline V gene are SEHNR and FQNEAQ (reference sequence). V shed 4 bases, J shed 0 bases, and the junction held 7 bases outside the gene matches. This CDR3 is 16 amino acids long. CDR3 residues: CASSSGLALISYEQYF. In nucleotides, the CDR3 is TGTGCCAGCAGCTCCGGACTAGCGCTCATCTCCTACGAGCAGTACTTC. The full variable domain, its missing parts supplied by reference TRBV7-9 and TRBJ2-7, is DTGVSQNPRHKITKRGQNVTFRCDPISEHNRLYWYRQTLGQGPEFLTYFQNEAQLEKSRLLSDRFSAERPKGSFSTLEIQRTEQGDSAMYLCASSSGLALISYEQYFGPGTRLTVT.

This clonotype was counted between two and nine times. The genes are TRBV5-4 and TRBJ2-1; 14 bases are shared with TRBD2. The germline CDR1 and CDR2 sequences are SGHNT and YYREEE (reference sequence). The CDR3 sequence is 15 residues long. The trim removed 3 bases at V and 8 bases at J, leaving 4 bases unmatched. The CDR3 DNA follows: TGTGCCAGCAGCTCGGGACTAGCGGGGGTTCATGAGCAGTTCTTC. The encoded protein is CASSSGLAGVHEQFF.

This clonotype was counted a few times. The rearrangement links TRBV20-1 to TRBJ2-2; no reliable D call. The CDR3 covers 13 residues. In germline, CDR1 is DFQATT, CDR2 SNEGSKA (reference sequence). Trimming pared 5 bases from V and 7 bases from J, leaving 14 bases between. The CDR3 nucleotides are TGCAGTGCTCTCACGCCGAGGAACGGGGAGCTGTTTTTT. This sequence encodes CSALTPRNGELFF.

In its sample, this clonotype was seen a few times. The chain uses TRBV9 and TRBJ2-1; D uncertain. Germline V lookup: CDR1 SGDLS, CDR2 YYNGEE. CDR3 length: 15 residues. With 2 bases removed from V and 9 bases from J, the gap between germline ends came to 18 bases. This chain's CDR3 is CASSVDGSKGGEQFF. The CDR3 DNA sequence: TGTGCCAGCAGCGTCGACGGCTCAAAGGGCGGTGAGCAGTTCTTC.

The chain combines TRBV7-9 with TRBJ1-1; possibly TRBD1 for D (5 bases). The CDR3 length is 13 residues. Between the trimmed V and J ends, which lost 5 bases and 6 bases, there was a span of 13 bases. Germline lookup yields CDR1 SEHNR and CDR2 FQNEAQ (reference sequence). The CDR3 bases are TGTGCCAGCAGCCTAGGGACTCCCGCTGAAGCTTTCTTT. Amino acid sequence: CASSLGTPAEAFF.

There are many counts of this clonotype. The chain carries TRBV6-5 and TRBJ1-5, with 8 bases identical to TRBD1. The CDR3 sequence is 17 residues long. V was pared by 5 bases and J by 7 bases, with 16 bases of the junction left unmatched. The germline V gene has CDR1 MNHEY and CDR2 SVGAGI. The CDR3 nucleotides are TGTGCCAGCAGTAACGACAAAGGACAGGGAAGGGTACAGCCCCAGCATTTT. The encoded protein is CASSNDKGQGRVQPQHF.

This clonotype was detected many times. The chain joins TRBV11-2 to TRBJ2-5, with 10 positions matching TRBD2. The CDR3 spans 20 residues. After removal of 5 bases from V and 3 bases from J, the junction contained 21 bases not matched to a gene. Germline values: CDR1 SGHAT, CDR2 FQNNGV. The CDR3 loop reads CASSQLRRSSGSRLEETQYF. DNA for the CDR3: TGTGCCAGCAGCCAACTCCGGAGGTCTAGCGGGAGTAGATTAGAAGAGACCCAGTACTTC.

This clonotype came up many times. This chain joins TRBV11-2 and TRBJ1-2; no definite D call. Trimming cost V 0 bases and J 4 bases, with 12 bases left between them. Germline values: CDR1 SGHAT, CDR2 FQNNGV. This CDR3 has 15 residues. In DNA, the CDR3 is TGTGCCAGCAGCTTAGATCCTCAAGAAGGCTATGGCTACACCTTC. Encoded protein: CASSLDPQEGYGYTF.

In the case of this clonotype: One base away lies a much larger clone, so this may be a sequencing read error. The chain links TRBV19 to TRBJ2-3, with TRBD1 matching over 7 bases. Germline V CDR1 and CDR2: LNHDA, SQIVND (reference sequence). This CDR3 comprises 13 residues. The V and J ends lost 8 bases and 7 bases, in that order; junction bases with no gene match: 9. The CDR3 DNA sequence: TGTGCCAGTGGACTCACAGGGGAGAATACGCAGTATTTT. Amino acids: CASGLTGENTQYF.

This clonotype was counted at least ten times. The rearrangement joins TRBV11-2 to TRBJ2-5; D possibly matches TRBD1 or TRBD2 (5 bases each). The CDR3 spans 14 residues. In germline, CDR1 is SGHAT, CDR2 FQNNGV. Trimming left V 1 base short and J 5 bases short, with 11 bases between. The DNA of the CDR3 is TGTGCCAGCAGCTTAGCGGGGCCACAGGAGACCCAGTACTTC. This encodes CASSLAGPQETQYF. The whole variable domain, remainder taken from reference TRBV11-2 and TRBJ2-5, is EAGVAQSPRYKIIEKRQSVAFWCNPISGHATLYWYQQILGQGPKLLIQFQNNGVVDDSQLPKDRFSAERLKGVDSTLKIQPAKLEDSAVYLCASSLAGPQETQYFGPGTRLLVL.

The CDR3 DNA reads TGCAGCGCCGGTGGGGGGGCACCGAACACTGAAGCTTTCTTT. Translating it yields CSAGGGAPNTEAFF. The gene calls are TRBV29-1 and TRBJ1-1; possible D gene TRBD1, 6 bases. V shed 7 bases and J shed 1 base, with 16 bases lying between them. The CDR3 covers 14 residues. Looked up from germline, CDR1 is SQVTM and CDR2 is ANQGSEA.

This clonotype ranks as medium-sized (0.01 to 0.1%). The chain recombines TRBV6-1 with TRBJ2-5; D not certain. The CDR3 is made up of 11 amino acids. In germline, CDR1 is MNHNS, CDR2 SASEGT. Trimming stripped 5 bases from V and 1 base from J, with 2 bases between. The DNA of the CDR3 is TGTGCCAGCAGTTTCCAAGAGACCCAGTACTTC. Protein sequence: CASSFQETQYF.

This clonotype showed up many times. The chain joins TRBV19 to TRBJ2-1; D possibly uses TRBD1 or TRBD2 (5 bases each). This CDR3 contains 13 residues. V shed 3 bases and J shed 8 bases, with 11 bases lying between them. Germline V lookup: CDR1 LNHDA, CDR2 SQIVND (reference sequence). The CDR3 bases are TGTGCCAGTAGTATTTCGACAGCGGATGAGCAGTTCTTC. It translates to CASSISTADEQFF.